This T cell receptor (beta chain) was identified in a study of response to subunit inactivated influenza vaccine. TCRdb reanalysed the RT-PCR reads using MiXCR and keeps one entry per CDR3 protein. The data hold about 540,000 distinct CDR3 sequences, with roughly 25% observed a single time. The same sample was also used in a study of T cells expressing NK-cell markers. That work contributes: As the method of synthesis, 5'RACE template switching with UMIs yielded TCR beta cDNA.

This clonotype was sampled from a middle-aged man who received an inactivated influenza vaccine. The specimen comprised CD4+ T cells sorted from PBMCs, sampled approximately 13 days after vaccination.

Here the CDR3 reads CASSPPDFKRFTGELFF. The CDR3 bases are TGTGCCAGCTCACCACCGGATTTCAAGCGCTTTACCGGGGAGCTGTTTTTT. The chain is built from TRBV18 and TRBJ2-2; D gene uncertain. The CDR3 length is 17 residues. V shed 0 bases and J shed 5 bases, with 16 bases lying between them. Germline assignment: CDR1 KGHSH and CDR2 LQKENI.